This T cell receptor (beta chain) stems from a study of blood T cells in healthy people across ages. Study findings and constraints: From one million sequenced T cells, diversity estimates were lower bounds.

Only a few counts were recorded for this clonotype. What it binds is not known. Healthy Russian Caucasian donors spanned ages about 6 to 90 years. Germline V CDR1 and CDR2: SGHAT, FQNNGV. V was cut by 8 bases and J by 6 bases, with 20 bases left in between. The CDR3 totals 15 residues. Then a second PCR, running roughly 7 to 11 cycles, was carried out with a sample-barcoded 5' primer and a J-beta primer mix. Every sample gave at least 3 million paired-end reads containing CDR3. TCRdb ran MiXCR on the 5' RACE reads and lists one entry per CDR3 protein. In the table there are roughly 700,000 distinct CDR3 sequences, around 45% of which are singletons.

This receptor was identified in a woman in her fifties or sixties in good health. The gene calls are TRBV11-2 and TRBJ2-1; D may be TRBD2 (6 bases). The specimen sequenced was blood. Here the CDR3 DNA reads TGTGCCAGCTTAGGTTATGGAGGGCCGGTCAATGAGCAGTTCTTC. Encoded protein: CASLGYGGPVNEQFF.